Here is one T cell receptor (beta chain) with its context. Its antigen is currently not known. No much larger clone is present one base from it, and per-base qualities are unavailable. The sample comes from a study of vaccination effects on CD4 cells after COVID-19 (dated by TCRdb to 2021 to 2024). At the level of the whole study: In the ViraFEST assay, PBMC were stimulated with viral peptide pools, and antigen-specific CD4+ T cell clonotypes were then identified by expansion using TCR sequencing. Across the study, the median time from the second dose to post-vaccine sampling was 72 days (range 14 to 241). Some 2 million PBMC per well were cultured in IMDM with 5% human AB serum, 8.5 to 10 IU/ml IL-2 and gentamicin, plus 10 ug/ml peptides. SARS-CoV-2 spike-specific CD4+ TCR repertoires were compared before and after mRNA vaccination in COVID-19 convalescent patients and in infection-naive vaccine recipients. Altogether, roughly 10 COVID-19 convalescent patients and a few SARS-CoV-2-naive healthy vaccine recipients made up the full study. The Oncomine TCR Beta short-read assay on an Illumina iSeq 100 was used to sequence cultures from other donors in the study. Broader findings and caveats from the paper: In healthy vaccine recipients, vaccine-induced clones were almost all SARS-CoV-2 mono-reactive, with only 1 of 255 cross-reactive with common cold coronaviruses. The study was limited by a small number of convalescent patients and lacked early post-infection timepoints. At late post-vaccination timepoints, both infection-induced and vaccine-induced clones showed marked clonal contraction, consistent with waning T cell responses.

After about 10 days of culture, CD4+ T cells were isolated with the EasySep CD4+ T cell isolation kit. Two doses of either the BNT162b2 or the mRNA-1273 mRNA SARS-CoV-2 vaccine were administered to participants. Healthy vaccine recipients had no prior SARS-CoV-2 infection, confirmed by negative nucleocapsid antibodies before and after vaccination. Half of the culture medium was replaced with fresh IL-2-containing medium on days 3 and 7. Unless noted otherwise, every peptide stimulation condition was cultured in triplicate wells. PBMC were separated from whole blood using Ficoll-Paque Plus gradient centrifugation and were then either cryopreserved at -140C or used fresh. Genomic DNA was extracted from cultured CD4+ T cells with the QIAamp micro DNA kit. Library construction relied on the immunoSEQ multiplex PCR assay. DNA from the CD4+ T cells that had been cultured and isolated underwent TCR beta CDR3 sequencing. The authors' analysis ran thus. The analysis removed non-productive TCR sequences, trimmed reads to the CDR3 region, and retained only CDR3s that were 7 or more amino acids long. Antigen-specific clonotypes were identified using the MANAFEST web app by comparison of expansion in peptide wells against reference cultures. To count as positive, a clone had to show expansion at FDR<0.05 compared with the reference and with all other wells, an odds ratio above 5, and a frequency above 0.1% in two replicate wells. A clonotype was defined as cross-reactive if the clonotype was significantly expanded both in SARS-CoV-2 spike wells and in at least one common cold coronavirus spike condition. CDR3 similarity was assessed by Levenshtein distance with the stringdist R package, and unrooted trees were built with ape in R 3.6.1. The table was pulled from immuneACCESS by TCRdb, which kept in-frame rearrangements only. Such tables lose some clones; where checked, under half of the loss comes from unresolved V genes, and the rest has no known cause. V and J calls and clone size follow that table, whereas D and trimming were derived from the DNA. The sample data list about 73,000 clones, and roughly four fifths of these were observed just once. The top ten hold approximately 2% of the sample.

In the germline V gene, CDR1 corresponds to SQVTM and CDR2 to ANQGSEA. At the junction V is shortened by 2 bases and J by 0 bases, with 8 bases in between. The CDR3 runs 14 amino acids, cysteine and phenylalanine included. Only the CDR3 part of the read is kept: 42 bases, read in frame from the first base. The rearranged segments are TRBV29-1 and TRBJ1-3, with TRBD1 as a weak D call on 5 bases. Sequenced material: CD4+ T cells from PBMCs cultured without peptide, taken after COVID-19 vaccination. This clonotype originated in a human donor who received a COVID-19 vaccine. CDR3 sequence: CSVEKGNSGNTIYF. The DNA sequence is as follows: TGCAGCGTTGAAAAGGGGAACTCTGGAAACACCATATATTTT.